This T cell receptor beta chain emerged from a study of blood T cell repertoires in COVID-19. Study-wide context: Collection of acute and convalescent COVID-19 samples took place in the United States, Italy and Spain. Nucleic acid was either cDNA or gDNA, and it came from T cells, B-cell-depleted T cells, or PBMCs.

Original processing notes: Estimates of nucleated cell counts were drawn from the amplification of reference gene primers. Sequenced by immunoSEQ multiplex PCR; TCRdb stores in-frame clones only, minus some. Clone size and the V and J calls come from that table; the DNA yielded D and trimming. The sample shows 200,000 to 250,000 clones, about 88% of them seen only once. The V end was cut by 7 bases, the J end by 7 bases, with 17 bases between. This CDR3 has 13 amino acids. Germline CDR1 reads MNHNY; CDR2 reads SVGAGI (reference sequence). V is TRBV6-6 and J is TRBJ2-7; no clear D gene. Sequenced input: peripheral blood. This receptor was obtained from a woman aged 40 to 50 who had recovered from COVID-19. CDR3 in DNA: TGTGCCAGCATCGACGAGGCCCCCGGAGAGCAGTACTTC. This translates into CASIDEAPGEQYF.